The rows below give T cell receptor beta chains drawn from one sample of a study of CD8 T cells in ankylosing spondylitis. Each CDR3 protein is one row after TCRdb ran MiXCR on the 5' RACE reads. The table records about 240,000 distinct CDR3 sequences, roughly 25% of them present only once. Specimen: blood, either unsorted or a sorted T cell fraction (not recorded which). The source is a male donor with ankylosing spondylitis or in good health (not recorded which). Each CDR3 is given with its conserved first and last residue. D genes are given only for firm matches. Clone size is shown for a subset of rows, as once, few, many or a class of expanded clone.

D: NA
J: TRBJ1-6
V: TRBV19
size: few
CDR3: CASSMQGSPLHF
DNA: TGTGCCAGTAGTATGCAGGGCTCACCCCTCCACTTT

D: TRBD1
J: TRBJ1-2
V: TRBV5-6
size: many
CDR3: CATIHGTGDPSYGYTF
DNA: TGTGCCACCATACACGGGACAGGGGACCCTAGCTATGGCTACACCTTC

D: TRBD1
J: TRBJ2-1
V: TRBV29-1
size: few
CDR3: CSVETDRAGEQFF
DNA: TGCAGCGTTGAAACAGACAGGGCGGGTGAGCAGTTCTTC

D: NA
J: TRBJ2-5
V: TRBV29-1
size: many
CDR3: CSATDPRGETQYF
DNA: TGCAGCGCGACGGACCCCCGGGGAGAGACCCAGTACTTC

D: NA
J: TRBJ2-1
V: TRBV20-1
size: NA
CDR3: CSARVVARNEQFF
DNA: TGCAGTGCTAGAGTAGTTGCGCGAAATGAGCAGTTCTTC

D: NA
J: TRBJ2-2
V: TRBV12-3/TRBV12-4
size: many
CDR3: CASRNANTGELFF
DNA: TGTGCCAGCCGTAACGCGAACACCGGGGAGCTGTTTTTT

D: NA
J: TRBJ2-1
V: TRBV20-1
size: many
CDR3: CSARDTGGAEYNEQFF
DNA: TGCAGTGCTAGAGATACCGGAGGGGCCGAATACAATGAGCAGTTCTTC

D: NA
J: TRBJ2-1
V: TRBV10-3
size: NA
CDR3: CAILITGPSYNEQFF
DNA: TGTGCCATCCTCATTACTGGGCCCTCCTACAATGAGCAGTTCTTC

D: NA
J: TRBJ1-1
V: TRBV12-3/TRBV12-4
size: many
CDR3: CASSFRLEAFF
DNA: TGTGCCAGCAGTTTTAGGCTTGAAGCTTTCTTT

D: TRBD1
J: TRBJ1-1
V: TRBV29-1
size: many
CDR3: CSVRTGQNTEAFF
DNA: TGCAGCGTTCGGACAGGCCAGAACACTGAAGCTTTCTTT

D: NA
J: TRBJ1-5
V: TRBV2
size: few
CDR3: CASSVARGSNQPQHF
DNA: TGTGCCAGCAGTGTGGCCAGGGGAAGCAATCAGCCCCAGCATTTT

D: NA
J: TRBJ1-2
V: TRBV20-1
size: many
CDR3: CSASENYGYTF
DNA: TGCAGTGCTTCGGAGAACTATGGCTACACCTTC

D: NA
J: TRBJ1-5
V: TRBV20-1
size: NA
CDR3: CSARGTSPQPQHF
DNA: TGCAGTGCTAGAGGAACTAGTCCCCAGCCCCAGCATTTT

D: TRBD1
J: TRBJ2-5
V: TRBV20-1
size: NA
CDR3: CSARSTGKETQYF
DNA: TGCAGTGCTAGATCGACAGGGAAAGAGACCCAGTACTTC

D: NA
J: TRBJ2-3
V: TRBV10-3
size: many
CDR3: CAISFRTGTDTQYF
DNA: TGTGCCATCAGTTTCCGTACGGGCACAGATACGCAGTATTTT